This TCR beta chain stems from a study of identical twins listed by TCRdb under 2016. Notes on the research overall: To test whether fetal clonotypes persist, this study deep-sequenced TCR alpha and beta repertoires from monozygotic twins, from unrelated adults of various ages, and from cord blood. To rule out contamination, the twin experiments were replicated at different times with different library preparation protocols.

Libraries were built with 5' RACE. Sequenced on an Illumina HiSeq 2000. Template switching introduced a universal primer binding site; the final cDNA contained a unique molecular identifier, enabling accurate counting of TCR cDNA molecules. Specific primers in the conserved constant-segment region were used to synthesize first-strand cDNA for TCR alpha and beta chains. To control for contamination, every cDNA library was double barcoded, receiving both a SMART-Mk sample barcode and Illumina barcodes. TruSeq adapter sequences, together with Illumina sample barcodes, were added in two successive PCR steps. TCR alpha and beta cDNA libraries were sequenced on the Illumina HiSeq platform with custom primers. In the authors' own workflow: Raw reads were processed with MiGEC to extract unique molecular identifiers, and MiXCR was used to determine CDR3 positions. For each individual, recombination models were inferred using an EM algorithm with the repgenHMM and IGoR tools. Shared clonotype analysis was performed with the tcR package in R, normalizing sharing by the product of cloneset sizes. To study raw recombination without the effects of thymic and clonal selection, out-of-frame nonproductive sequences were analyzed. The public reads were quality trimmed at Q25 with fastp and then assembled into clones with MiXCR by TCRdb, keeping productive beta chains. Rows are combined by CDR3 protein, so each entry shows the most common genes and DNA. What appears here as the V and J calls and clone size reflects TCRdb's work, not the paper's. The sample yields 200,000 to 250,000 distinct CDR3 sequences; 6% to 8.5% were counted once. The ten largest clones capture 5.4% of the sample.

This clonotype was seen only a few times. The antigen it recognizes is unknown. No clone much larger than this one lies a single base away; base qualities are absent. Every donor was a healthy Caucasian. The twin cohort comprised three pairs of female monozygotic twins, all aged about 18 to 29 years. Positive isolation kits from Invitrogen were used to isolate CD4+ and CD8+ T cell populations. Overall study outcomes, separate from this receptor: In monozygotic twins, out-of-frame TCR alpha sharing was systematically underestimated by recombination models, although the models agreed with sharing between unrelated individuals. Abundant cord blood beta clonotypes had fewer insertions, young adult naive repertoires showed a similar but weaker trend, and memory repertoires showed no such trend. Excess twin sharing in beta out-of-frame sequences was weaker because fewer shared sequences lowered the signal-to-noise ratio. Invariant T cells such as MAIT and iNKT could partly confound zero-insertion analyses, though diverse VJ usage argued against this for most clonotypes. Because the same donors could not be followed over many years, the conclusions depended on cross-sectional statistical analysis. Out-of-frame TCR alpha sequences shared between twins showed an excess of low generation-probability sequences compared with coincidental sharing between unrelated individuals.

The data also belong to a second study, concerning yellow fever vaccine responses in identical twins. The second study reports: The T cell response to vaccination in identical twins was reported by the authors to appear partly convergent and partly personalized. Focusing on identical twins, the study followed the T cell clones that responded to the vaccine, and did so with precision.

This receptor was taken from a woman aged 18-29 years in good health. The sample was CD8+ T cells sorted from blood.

Here the CDR3 is given as CASSYLGGVYEQYF. Read as DNA, the sequence is TGTGCCAGCAGCTACCTCGGTGGGGTATACGAGCAGTACTTC. The sequence joins TRBV13 to TRBJ2-7, with the D gene call left open. The germline V gene (reference sequence) gives CDR1 as PRHDT and CDR2 as FYEKMQ. V loses 4 bases, J loses 4 bases, and the germline ends lie 14 bases apart. Taken from cysteine to phenylalanine, the CDR3 has 14 residues. The DNA shown is the 42-base CDR3, in frame from base 1.